What follows are 11 T cell receptor beta chains derived from one specimen sequenced in a study of cytomegalovirus exposure and HLA in healthy donors. Vbeta (60) and Jbeta (13) primers were used in the PCR. The repertoire was sequenced with immunoSEQ multiplex PCR; TCRdb's copy has only in-frame clones and lacks some. The specimen's table records 150,000 or so clones. Sequenced material: PBMCs. The receptor source for this set is a woman aged 50 to 60 in good health and CMV-seronegative.

The chain employs TRBV5-4 and TRBJ2-2, with D unresolved. The V end was cut by 0 bases, the J end by 0 bases, with 12 bases between. Germline V lookup: CDR1 SGHNT, CDR2 YYREEE (reference sequence). CDR3 length equals 17 residues. DNA of the CDR3: TGTGCCAGCAGCTTGGCCCGAGGAAACACGAACACCGGGGAGCTGTTTTTT. It yields the protein CASSLARGNTNTGELFF.

This chain joins TRBV19 and TRBJ1-5, with D possibly matching TRBD1 (6 bases). Trimming removed 5 bases from V and 3 bases from J, with 17 bases in between. The CDR3 loop spans 16 amino acids. Germline V lookup: CDR1 LNHDA, CDR2 SQIVND (reference sequence). The CDR3 spells CASSGGEATFNQPQHF. The CDR3 region has the DNA TGTGCCAGTAGTGGGGGCGAAGCTACTTTCAATCAGCCCCAGCATTTT.

The V call is TRBV9, the J call TRBJ2-7; weak D call: TRBD2 (6 bases). The CDR3 length is 13 residues. Trimming cost V 3 bases and J 4 bases, with 11 bases left between them. Per the germline V gene, CDR1 is SGDLS and CDR2 is YYNGEE. The CDR3 DNA reads TGTGCCAGCAGCGGCGGGAATTCATACGAGCAGTACTTC. Translated, it gives CASSGGNSYEQYF.

The rearrangement joins TRBV5-1 to TRBJ2-1; tentative D call: TRBD2 (7 bases). The germline gives CDR1 SGHRS, CDR2 YFSETQ. The CDR3 sequence is 16 residues long. Trimming cost V 1 base and J 4 bases, with 15 bases left between them. The CDR3 bases are TGCGCCAGCAGCTTGTCGGCGGGGGCCCCGTACAATGAGCAGTTCTTC. This encodes CASSLSAGAPYNEQFF.

CDR3 sequence (DNA): TGTGCCAGCAGACCCCCGGGACTAAAGGCAGATACGCAGTATTTT. Amino acids: CASRPPGLKADTQYF. This sequence joins TRBV6-6 and TRBJ2-3, with 7 bases fitting TRBD2. The junction had 10 bases not matched to a gene; V was cut back by 6 bases and J by 4 bases. The CDR3 loop spans 15 amino acids. Germline CDR1 reads MNHNY; CDR2 reads SVGAGI (reference sequence).

The gene calls are TRBV5-4 and TRBJ1-6, with a tentative D call TRBD1 (6 bases). Per germline, CDR1 SGHNT and CDR2 YYREEE (reference sequence). The CDR3 has 15 residues. V gave up 2 bases and J gave up 9 bases, with 15 bases separating them. CDR3 in amino acids: CASSLGAGGGSPLHF. The CDR3, as DNA: TGTGCCAGCAGCTTAGGGGCGGGGGGCGGTTCACCCCTCCACTTT.

This sequence joins TRBV4-2 and TRBJ2-7, with TRBD1 matching 7 bases. CDR1 LGHNA and CDR2 YNFKEQ come from the germline V gene. The CDR3 length is 15 residues. V lost 3 bases, J lost 4 bases, and 9 bases stayed unmatched. CDR3 nucleotide sequence: TGTGCCAGCAGCCAGCCCGGGACAGCGACTTACGAGCAGTACTTC. It translates to CASSQPGTATYEQYF.

The genes are TRBV28 and TRBJ2-7; 10 positions agree with TRBD1. The J segment lost 2 bases and the V segment lost 8 bases, leaving 6 bases of the junction unmatched. Germline CDR1 MDHEN, CDR2 SYDVKM. CDR3 length: 14 residues. The CDR3 here is CASLTGTGAYEQYF. CDR3 in DNA: TGTGCCAGCTTGACCGGGACAGGGGCCTACGAGCAGTACTTC.

The rearrangement joins TRBV27 to TRBJ2-2; 11 bases are shared with TRBD2. Germline assignment: CDR1 MNHEY and CDR2 SMNVEV (reference sequence). Trimming removed 7 bases from V and 4 bases from J; junction bases left unmatched: 5. This CDR3 has 15 residues. The CDR3 DNA reads as TGTGCCAGCAACCTAGCGGGGGGCCCCACCGGGGAGCTGTTTTTT. It translates to CASNLAGGPTGELFF.

This sequence joins TRBV9 and TRBJ2-7, with TRBD2 matching 8 bases. J lost 0 bases, V lost 6 bases, and 2 bases had no gene match. The CDR3 is made up of 13 amino acids. The germline gives CDR1 SGDLS, CDR2 YYNGEE. The CDR3: CASNRGGSYEQYF. CDR3 DNA: TGTGCCAGCAATCGGGGGGGCTCCTACGAGCAGTACTTC.

The chain links TRBV30 to TRBJ1-3; tentatively, D is TRBD1 (6 bases). V lost 2 bases and J lost 0, with 11 bases in between. The CDR3 has 15 amino acids. Germline values: CDR1 GTSNPN, CDR2 SVGIG (reference sequence). The CDR3 reads CAWSRDNYSGNTIYF. CDR3 in DNA: TGTGCCTGGAGTCGGGACAATTACTCTGGAAACACCATATATTTT.